Presented here are 10 T cell receptor beta chains from one specimen sequenced in a study of shared clonotypes between healthy human individuals. TCRdb keeps only in-frame clones here, not all; method: immunoSEQ multiplex PCR. The sample consists of hundreds of thousands of clones, 92% of them appearing once. Terminally differentiated effector memory CD45RA+ cells were left out of the naive CD8 fraction, which was CD45RO-negative and positively selected for CCR7. Sequenced: naive CD8+ T cells sorted from blood. The receptor set was obtained from a man under 40 in good health.

The chain carries TRBV5-4 and TRBJ2-3; D not resolved. Germline CDR1 reads SGHNT; CDR2 reads YYREEE (reference sequence). The V end lost 0 bases, the J end lost 4 bases, and 6 bases lay between the germline ends. The CDR3 has 13 amino acids. The CDR3 DNA sequence: TGTGCCAGCAGCTTGGGGCAGGCAGATACGCAGTATTTT. It codes for CASSLGQADTQYF. Complete variable domain (other parts from reference TRBV5-4 and TRBJ2-3): ETGVTQSPTHLIKTRGQQVTLRCSSQSGHNTVSWYQQALGQGPQFIFQYYREEENGRGNFPPRFSGLQFPNYSSELNVNALELDDSALYLCASSLGQADTQYFGPGTRLTVL.

V gene TRBV5-8 combines with J gene TRBJ2-7; 8 bases line up with TRBD1. The CDR3 runs to 14 residues. V lost 4 bases, J lost 5 bases, and 8 bases stayed unmatched. Germline V CDR1 and CDR2: SGHTS, YDEGEE. CDR3 bases: TGTGCCAGCAGCCTCGGACAGGGAAGGGACGAGCAGTACTTC. Its protein is CASSLGQGRDEQYF.

The V and J genes are TRBV16 and TRBJ2-5; 7 positions match TRBD2. The CDR3 is made up of 17 amino acids. CDR1 is KGHSY and CDR2 is FQNENV in the germline V gene. The ends lost 3 bases at V and 5 bases at J; junction bases unmatched: 15. The CDR3 sequence is CASSQTTAGDLRETQYF. The CDR3 DNA reads as TGTGCCAGCAGCCAGACGACCGCGGGAGACCTCCGTGAGACCCAGTACTTC.

This clone was seen just once. The chain employs TRBV30 and TRBJ2-3; tentatively, D is TRBD1 (5 bases). V lost 4 bases, J lost 6 bases, and 17 bases lay in between. Per the germline V gene, CDR1 is GTSNPN and CDR2 is SVGIG (reference sequence). This CDR3 contains 14 residues. The chain's CDR3 is CAWTLGQGYDTQYF. CDR3 coding DNA: TGTGCCTGGACCCTAGGCCAGGGTTACGATACGCAGTATTTT.

This chain connects TRBV7-2 to TRBJ1-4; D is unresolved. Trimming stripped 1 base from V and 7 bases from J, with 7 bases between. CDR1 is SGHTA and CDR2 is FQGNSA in the germline V gene. The CDR3 is 13 residues long. The CDR3: CASSLDIGEKLFF. The CDR3 coding sequence is TGTGCCAGCAGCTTAGATATAGGTGAAAAACTGTTTTTT.

V is TRBV13 and J is TRBJ2-1; TRBD2 aligns across 7 bases. The CDR3 length is 16 residues. Trimming at V came to 0 bases and at J to 7 bases, leaving 9 bases not matched to a gene. The germline CDR1 and CDR2 sequences are PRHDT and FYEKMQ (reference sequence). The CDR3 DNA reads as TGTGCCAGCAGCTTAGGTCTGGCGGGAGCTAAAAATGAGCAGTTCTTC. Translated: CASSLGLAGAKNEQFF.

V usage is TRBV5-6 and J usage is TRBJ2-5; D is unclear. The germline gives CDR1 SGHDT, CDR2 YYEEEE. V was cut by 1 base and J by 5 bases, with 12 bases left in between. CDR3 size: 14 residues. Written as DNA, the CDR3 is TGTGCCAGCAGCTTGCCCCCGACCCTGGAGACCCAGTACTTC. This gives the protein CASSLPPTLETQYF.

The chain joins TRBV4-3 to TRBJ2-7; 14 positions match TRBD2. Germline loops: CDR1 LGHNA, CDR2 YSLEER. The CDR3 totals 21 residues. V trimming: 1 base; J trimming: 0 bases; junction bases outside the gene matches: 14. In DNA, the CDR3 is TGCGCCAGCAGCCAAGTGTTTTCGGGACTAGCGGGAGCCCCTGGCTCCTACGAGCAGTACTTC. Encoded protein: CASSQVFSGLAGAPGSYEQYF.

V is TRBV28 and J is TRBJ2-1; a possible D gene is TRBD1 (6 bases). In germline, CDR1 is MDHEN, CDR2 SYDVKM. The CDR3 spans 15 residues. V lost 3 bases and J lost 6, with 15 bases in between. The CDR3 spells CASSFLPGHRNEQFF. The CDR3 region has the DNA TGTGCCAGCAGTTTCCTCCCGGGACACCGCAATGAGCAGTTCTTC.

As regards this clone: Different DNA sequences within this sample yield the same CDR3. CDR3 residues: CASSLRGYEQYF. CDR3 bases: TGTGCCAGCAGTTTGCGGGGGTACGAGCAGTACTTC. This rearrangement joins TRBV27 to TRBJ2-7; the match to TRBD2 covers 7 bases. The CDR3 loop spans 12 amino acids. With V trimmed by 3 bases and J by 4 bases, 0 bases remained unmatched. The germline gives CDR1 MNHEY, CDR2 SMNVEV (reference sequence).